This T cell receptor (beta chain) came from a study of shared clonotypes between healthy human individuals. Germline lookup yields CDR1 SGHKS and CDR2 YYEKEE (reference sequence). V was pared by 0 bases and J by 3 bases, with 4 bases between. This CDR3 contains 12 residues. Method: immunoSEQ multiplex PCR; TCRdb's copy keeps in-frame clones and lacks some. Of about 2.1 million clones in the sample, around 93% were seen once. The naive CD8 subset, CD45RO-negative cells positively selected for CCR7, excluded terminally differentiated effector memory CD45RA+ cells. This chain uses TRBV5-5 with TRBJ2-7; D unclear. Material: naive CD8+ T cells from PBMCs. The sequence was collected from a man aged 18 to 30 in good health. Some clones in this sample may be carry-over from other donors' samples. CDR3 loop: CASSLAIYEQYF. The CDR3 nucleotides are TGTGCCAGCAGCTTGGCCATCTACGAGCAGTACTTC.